The T cell receptor beta chain under discussion was sequenced for a study of T cell changes during pregnancy in multiple sclerosis (dated by TCRdb to between 2018 and 2021). For the wider study: The study examined how the T cell repertoire changed over the course of pregnancy in women with multiple sclerosis.

V trim: 4 bases; J trim: 10 bases; unmatched bases: 6. Via the germline V gene, CDR1 is MGHRA and CDR2 YSYEKL. The CDR3 goes from the cysteine to the phenylalanine over 13 residues. Only the CDR3 region is kept as DNA, spanning 39 bases read in frame from base 1. The library was prepared using the immunoSEQ multiplex PCR assay. This is the immuneACCESS table as TCRdb keeps it, with only in-frame sequences that have V and J called. A part of the clones is gone; compared with another copy, unresolved V genes explain less than half, and the rest is unexplained. For this sample there are about 70,000 clones; about 92% appear just once. Jointly, the top ten make up roughly 1.6% of the sample. This clone was detected once. This receptor's antigen is unknown. No base quality values were provided; no much bigger clone lies one nucleotide off.

The sequence links TRBV4-1 to TRBJ2-1, with TRBD2 identical over 8 junction bases. Sample: peripheral blood, taken after pregnancy. The clonotype originates from a female donor with multiple sclerosis, enrolled in a pregnancy study. The CDR3 reads as follows: CASSPKREREQFF. Here is the DNA: TGCGCCAGCAGCCCTAAGCGGGAGAGGGAGCAGTTCTTC.